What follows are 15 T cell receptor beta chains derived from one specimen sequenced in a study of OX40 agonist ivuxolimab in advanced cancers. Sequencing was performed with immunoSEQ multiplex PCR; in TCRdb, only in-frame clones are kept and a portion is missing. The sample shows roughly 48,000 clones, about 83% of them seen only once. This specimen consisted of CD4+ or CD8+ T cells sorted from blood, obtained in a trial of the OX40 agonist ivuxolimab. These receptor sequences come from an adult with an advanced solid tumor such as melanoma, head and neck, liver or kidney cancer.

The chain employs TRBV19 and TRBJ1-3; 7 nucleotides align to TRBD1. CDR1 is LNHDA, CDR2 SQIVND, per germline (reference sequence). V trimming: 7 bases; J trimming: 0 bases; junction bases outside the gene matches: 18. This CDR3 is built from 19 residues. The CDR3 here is CASTKMRTGELFSGNTIYF. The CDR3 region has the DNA TGTGCCAGTACCAAAATGCGTACAGGGGAACTCTTCTCTGGAAACACCATATATTTT.

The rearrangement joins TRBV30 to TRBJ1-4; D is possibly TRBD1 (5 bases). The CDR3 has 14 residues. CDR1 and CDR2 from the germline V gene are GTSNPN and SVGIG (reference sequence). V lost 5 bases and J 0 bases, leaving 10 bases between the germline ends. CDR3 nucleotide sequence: TGTGCCTGGCGGACACCGGCAACTAATGAAAAACTGTTTTTT. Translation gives CAWRTPATNEKLFF.

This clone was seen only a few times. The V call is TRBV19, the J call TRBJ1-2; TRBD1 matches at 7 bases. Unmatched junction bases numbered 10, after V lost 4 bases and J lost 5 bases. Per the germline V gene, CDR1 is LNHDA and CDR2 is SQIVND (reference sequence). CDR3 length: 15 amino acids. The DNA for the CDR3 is TGTGCCAGTAGTAGTGACAGGGCATCGGTTTATGGCTACACCTTC. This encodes CASSSDRASVYGYTF.

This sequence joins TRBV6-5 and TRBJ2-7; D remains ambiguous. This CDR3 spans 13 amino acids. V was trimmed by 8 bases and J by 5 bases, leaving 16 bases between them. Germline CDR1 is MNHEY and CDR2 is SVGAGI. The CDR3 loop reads CASVLAFRNEQYF. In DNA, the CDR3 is TGTGCCAGCGTCTTGGCATTCAGAAACGAGCAGTACTTC.

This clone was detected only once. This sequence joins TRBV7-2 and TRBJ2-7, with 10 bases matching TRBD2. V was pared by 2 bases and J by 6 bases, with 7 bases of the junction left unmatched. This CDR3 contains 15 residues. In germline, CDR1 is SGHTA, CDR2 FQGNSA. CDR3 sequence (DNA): TGTGCCAGCAGCTTAAGGAGCGGGAGGGCCGGCGAGCAGTACTTC. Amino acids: CASSLRSGRAGEQYF.

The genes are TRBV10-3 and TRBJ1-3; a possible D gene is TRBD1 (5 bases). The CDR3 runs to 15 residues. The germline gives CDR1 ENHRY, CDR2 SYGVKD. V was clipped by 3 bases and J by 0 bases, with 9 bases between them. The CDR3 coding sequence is TGTGCCATCAGTGACGCCGGGACCTCTGGAAACACCATATATTTT. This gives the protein CAISDAGTSGNTIYF.

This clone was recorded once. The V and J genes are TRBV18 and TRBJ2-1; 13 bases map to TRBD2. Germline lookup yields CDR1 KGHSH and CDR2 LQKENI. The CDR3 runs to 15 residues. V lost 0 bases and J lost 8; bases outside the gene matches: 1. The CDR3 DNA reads TGTGCCAGCTCACCACCCACTAGCGGGGGGGATGAGCAGTTCTTC. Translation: CASSPPTSGGDEQFF.

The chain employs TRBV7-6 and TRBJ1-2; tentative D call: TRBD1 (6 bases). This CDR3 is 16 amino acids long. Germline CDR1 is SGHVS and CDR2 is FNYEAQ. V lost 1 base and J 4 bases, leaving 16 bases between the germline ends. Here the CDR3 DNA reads TGTGCCAGCAGCTTAGTCACCTTCAGGGGTGGCTATGGCTACACCTTC. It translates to CASSLVTFRGGYGYTF.

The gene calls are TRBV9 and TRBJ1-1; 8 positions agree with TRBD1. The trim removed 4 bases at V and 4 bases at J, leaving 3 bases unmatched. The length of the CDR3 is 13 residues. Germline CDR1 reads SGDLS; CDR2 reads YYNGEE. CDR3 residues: CASSPTGATEAFF. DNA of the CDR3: TGTGCCAGCAGCCCGACAGGGGCCACTGAAGCTTTCTTT.

The DNA for the CDR3 is TGTGCCAGCAGCGCCGGGACTAGCGGGTACCAAGAGACCCAGTACTTC. This gives the protein CASSAGTSGYQETQYF. V is TRBV9 and J is TRBJ2-5; 12 bases line up with TRBD2. Germline-derived CDR1 and CDR2 are SGDLS and YYNGEE. The CDR3 contains 16 residues. Germline trimming cut 3 bases from V and 0 bases from J; bases unmatched to any gene: 3.

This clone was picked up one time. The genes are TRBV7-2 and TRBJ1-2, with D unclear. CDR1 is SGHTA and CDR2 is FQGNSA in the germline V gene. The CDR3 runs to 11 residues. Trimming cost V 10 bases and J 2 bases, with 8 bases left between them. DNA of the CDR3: TGTGCCATCACAGTAAACTATGGCTACACCTTC. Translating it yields CAITVNYGYTF.

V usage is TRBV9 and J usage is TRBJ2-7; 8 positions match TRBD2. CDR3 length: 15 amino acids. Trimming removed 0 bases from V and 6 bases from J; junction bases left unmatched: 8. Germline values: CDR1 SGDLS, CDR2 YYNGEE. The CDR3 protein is CASSVGRGAVGEQYF. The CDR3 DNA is TGTGCCAGCAGCGTAGGGCGGGGGGCAGTCGGCGAGCAGTACTTC.

CDR3 protein: CASSLGGKKSDEQYF. The CDR3 DNA reads as TGTGCCAGCAGCTTAGGAGGGAAAAAGAGCGACGAGCAGTACTTC. The chain recombines TRBV7-2 with TRBJ2-7; perhaps TRBD2 as D (5 bases). The germline V gene encodes CDR1 SGHTA and CDR2 FQGNSA. The CDR3 is 15 residues long. Trimming took off 1 base at V and 5 bases at J, with 15 bases between the two ends. The full variable domain, in which reference TRBV7-2 and TRBJ2-7 provide the parts outside the CDR3, is GAGVSQSPSNKVTEKGKDVELRCDPISGHTALYWYRQSLGQGLEFLIYFQGNSAPDKSGLPSDRFSAERTGGSVSTLTIQRTQQEDSAVYLCASSLGGKKSDEQYFGPGTRLTVT.

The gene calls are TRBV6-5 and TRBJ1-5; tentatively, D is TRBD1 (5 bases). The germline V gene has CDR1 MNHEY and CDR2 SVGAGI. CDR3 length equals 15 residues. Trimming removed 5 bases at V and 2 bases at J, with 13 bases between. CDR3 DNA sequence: TGTGCCAGCAGTCTAGGGGTTGGGGGCAATCAGCCCCAGCATTTT. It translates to CASSLGVGGNQPQHF.

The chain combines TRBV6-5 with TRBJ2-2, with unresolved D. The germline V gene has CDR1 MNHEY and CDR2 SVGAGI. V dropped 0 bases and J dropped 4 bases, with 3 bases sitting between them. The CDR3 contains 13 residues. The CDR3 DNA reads TGTGCCAGCAGTTACTCGGCCACCGGGGAGCTGTTTTTT. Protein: CASSYSATGELFF.